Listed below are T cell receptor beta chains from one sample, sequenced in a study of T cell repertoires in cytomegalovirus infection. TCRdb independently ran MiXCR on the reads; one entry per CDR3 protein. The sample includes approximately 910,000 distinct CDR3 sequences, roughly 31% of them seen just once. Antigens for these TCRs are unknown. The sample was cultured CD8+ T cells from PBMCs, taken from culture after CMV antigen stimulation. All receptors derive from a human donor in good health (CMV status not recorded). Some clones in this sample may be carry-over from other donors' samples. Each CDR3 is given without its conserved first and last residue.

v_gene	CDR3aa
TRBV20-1	SARDFKPLYGYT
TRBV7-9	ASSTQTVNYGYT
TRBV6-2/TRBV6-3	VSSDGGHGRGPTSHLYNEQF
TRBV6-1	ASSYWDRGTYGYT
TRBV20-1	SASGLLAGTDEQY
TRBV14	ASSQDEGDRVKETQY
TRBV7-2	ASSLGGAGREQY
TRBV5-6	ASSLGARQTQY
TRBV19	ARKGSPRQGVFTEAF
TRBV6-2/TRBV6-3	ASSYSGEGYT
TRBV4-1	ASSQVPGETQY
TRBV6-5	ASSESDRGRPYEQY
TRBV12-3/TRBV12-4	ASSADRVVDTEAF
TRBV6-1	ASSSDRGEKLF
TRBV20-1	SARGDSSATGELF
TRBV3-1	ASSLNGGVEETQY
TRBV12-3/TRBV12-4	ASSPYPGGEGQPQH
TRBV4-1	ASRPVGTGSYEQY
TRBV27	ASSKSRIVYNEQF
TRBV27	ASSLWGGVDEKLF
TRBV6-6	ASSPRVFNEKLF
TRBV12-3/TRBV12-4	ASSSGLAASYEQY
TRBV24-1	ATSDPQDSGDTQY
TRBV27	ASSFYGGEQF
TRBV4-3	ASSHEGTLYGYT
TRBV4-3	ASSQDTGNTEAF
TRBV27	ASGARAPEQY
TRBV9	ASSVAGGRGTDTQY
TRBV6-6	ASSYGQGTDTQY
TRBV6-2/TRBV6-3	ASSYGRADTQY
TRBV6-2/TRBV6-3	ASSYSKFPDGNAYNEQF
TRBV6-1	ASSSEGGLIEKLF
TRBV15	ATSGGDRDEQF
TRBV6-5	ASSYGGAGDEQF
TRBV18	ASSPQKATSGVRNQF
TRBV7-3	ASSLYGGTGKEAF
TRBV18	ASSPGSYRGPDEQY
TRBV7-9	ASSPTTGLGPQH
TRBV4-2	ASSQADREVNSPLH
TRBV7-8	ASSLGAGLAGGNEQF
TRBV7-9	ASSSFVETQY
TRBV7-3	ASSLPPSGGETDTQY
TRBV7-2	ASSEGPGLAYTGELF
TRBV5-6	ASSFRTGAHQPQH
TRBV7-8	ASSLPEEGPEGNTEAF
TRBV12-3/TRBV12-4	ASSLGTGPGNTIY
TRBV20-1	SPTEGFGQPQH
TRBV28	ASTLDIRVTDTQY
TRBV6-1	ASSERALSNYGYT
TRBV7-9	ASSLELGGTAYSPLH
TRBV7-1	ASSTRLAGVYEQY
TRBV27	ASSLSDSSRGIYGYT
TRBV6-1	ASSGDPDQPQH
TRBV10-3	AISDLRGGGLTSGTSTDTQY
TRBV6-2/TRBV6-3	ASSYSIEDYGYT
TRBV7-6	ASSLAPGLGYEQY
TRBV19	ASTPGGEKLF
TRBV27	ASSSGKGYNEQF
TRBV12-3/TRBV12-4	ASSFRGARTGLNEQY
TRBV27	ASRSGRFTEAF